The clone carrying this T cell receptor (beta chain) was detected only once. The CDR3 is 17 residues long. Trimming removed 1 base at V and 1 base at J, with 14 bases between. Germline assignment: CDR1 SGHTA and CDR2 FQGNSA. These data are taken from a study of blood T cell repertoires in COVID-19. Sequencing was performed with immunoSEQ multiplex PCR; in TCRdb, only in-frame clones are kept and a portion is missing. This sample has 150,000 to 200,000 clones, with 70% to 85% found just once. Sequenced sample: peripheral blood. This chain joins TRBV7-2 and TRBJ2-1; maybe TRBD2 (7 bases). The source is a woman under 40 with acute or convalescent COVID-19. The CDR3 sequence: CASSLDGRGNSYNEQFF. DNA for the CDR3: TGTGCCAGCAGCTTAGATGGGAGGGGGAATTCCTACAATGAGCAGTTCTTC.